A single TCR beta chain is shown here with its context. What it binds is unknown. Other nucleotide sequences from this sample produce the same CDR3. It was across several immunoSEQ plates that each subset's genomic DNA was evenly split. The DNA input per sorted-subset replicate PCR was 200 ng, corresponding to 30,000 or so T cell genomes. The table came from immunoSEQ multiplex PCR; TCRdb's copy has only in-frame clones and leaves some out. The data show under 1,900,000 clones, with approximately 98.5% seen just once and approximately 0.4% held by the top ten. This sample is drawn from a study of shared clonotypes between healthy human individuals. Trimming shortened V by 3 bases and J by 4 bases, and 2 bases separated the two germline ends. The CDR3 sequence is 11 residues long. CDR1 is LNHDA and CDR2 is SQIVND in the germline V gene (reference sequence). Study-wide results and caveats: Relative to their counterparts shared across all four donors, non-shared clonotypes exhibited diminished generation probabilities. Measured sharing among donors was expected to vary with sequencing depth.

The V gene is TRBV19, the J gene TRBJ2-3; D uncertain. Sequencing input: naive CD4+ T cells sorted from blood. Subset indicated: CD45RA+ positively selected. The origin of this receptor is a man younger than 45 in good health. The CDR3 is CASSMADTQYF. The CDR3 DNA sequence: TGTGCCAGTAGTATGGCAGATACGCAGTATTTT.